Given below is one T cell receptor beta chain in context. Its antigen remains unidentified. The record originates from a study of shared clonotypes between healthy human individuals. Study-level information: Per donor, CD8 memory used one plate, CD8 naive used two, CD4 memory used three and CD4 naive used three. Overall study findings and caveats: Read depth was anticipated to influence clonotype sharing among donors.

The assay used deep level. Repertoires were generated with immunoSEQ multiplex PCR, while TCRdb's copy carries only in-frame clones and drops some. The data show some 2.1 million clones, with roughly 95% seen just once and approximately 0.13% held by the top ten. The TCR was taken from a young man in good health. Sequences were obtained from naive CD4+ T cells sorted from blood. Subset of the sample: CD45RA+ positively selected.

DNA of the CDR3: TGCGCCAGCAGCCACCCAGGGGGCGAGGTCAATCAGCCCCAGCATTTT. Encoded protein: CASSHPGGEVNQPQHF. The chain couples TRBV4-1 to TRBJ1-5; 8 positions agree with TRBD1. The junction had 7 bases not matched to a gene; V was cut back by 3 bases and J by 3 bases. The CDR3 is made up of 16 amino acids. Germline V gives CDR1 MGHRA, CDR2 YSYEKL.